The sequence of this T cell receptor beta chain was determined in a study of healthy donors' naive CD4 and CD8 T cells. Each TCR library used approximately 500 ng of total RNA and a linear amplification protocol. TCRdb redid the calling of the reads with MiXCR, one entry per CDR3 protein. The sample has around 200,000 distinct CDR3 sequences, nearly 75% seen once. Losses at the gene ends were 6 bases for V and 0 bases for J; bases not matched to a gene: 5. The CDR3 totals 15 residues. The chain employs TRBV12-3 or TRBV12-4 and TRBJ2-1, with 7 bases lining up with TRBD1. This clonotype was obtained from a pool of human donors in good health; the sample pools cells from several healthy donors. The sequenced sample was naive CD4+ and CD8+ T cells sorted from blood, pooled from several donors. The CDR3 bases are TGTGCCAGCAGAGTTAGGGACAGCTCCTACAATGAGCAGTTCTTC. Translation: CASRVRDSSYNEQFF.